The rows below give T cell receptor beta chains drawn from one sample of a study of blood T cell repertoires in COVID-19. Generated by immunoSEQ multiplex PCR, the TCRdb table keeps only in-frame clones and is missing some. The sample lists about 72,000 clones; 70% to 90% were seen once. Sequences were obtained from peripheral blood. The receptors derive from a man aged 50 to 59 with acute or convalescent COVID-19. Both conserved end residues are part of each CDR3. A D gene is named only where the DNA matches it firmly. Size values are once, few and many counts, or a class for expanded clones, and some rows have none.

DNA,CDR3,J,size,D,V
TGTGCCAGCACCACCTGGGGGGACACTGAAGCTTTCTTT,CASTTWGDTEAFF,TRBJ1-1,-,-,TRBV7-9
TGCGCCAGCAGTGAGTCGGAGGGACAGCTGAACACTGAAGCTTTCTTT,CASSESEGQLNTEAFF,TRBJ1-1,-,TRBD1,TRBV10-1
TGTGCCAGCAGTACCCGAGCATCCTACGAGCAGTACTTC,CASSTRASYEQYF,TRBJ2-7,few,-,TRBV6-5
TGCGCCAGCAGTGAGTCGGGGGGTTCTGGAAACACCATATATTTT,CASSESGGSGNTIYF,TRBJ1-3,few,-,TRBV10-2
TGTGCCTGGAGTCCGACAGGGGGTTATAACTATGGCTACACCTTC,CAWSPTGGYNYGYTF,TRBJ1-2,-,TRBD1,TRBV30
TGTGCCAGCAGCTTGGCCTTGGGAGACTATGGCTACACCTTC,CASSLALGDYGYTF,TRBJ1-2,-,-,TRBV5-4
TGTGCCACTAATCCCACAGGGCGAAACACCATATATTTT,CATNPTGRNTIYF,TRBJ1-3,-,-,TRBV19
TGTGCCAGCAGTCAACAGGGGTCCTATGGCTACACCTTC,CASSQQGSYGYTF,TRBJ1-2,-,TRBD1,TRBV6-5
TGTGCCAGCAGTGGTCAGGGGATGAACACTGAAGCTTTCTTT,CASSGQGMNTEAFF,TRBJ1-1,-,-,TRBV2
TGTGCCAGCAGTAGACTGACAGGGTTGTCGAATGGCTACACCTTC,CASSRLTGLSNGYTF,TRBJ1-2,-,TRBD1,TRBV6-6